One sample yielded the 30 T cell receptor beta chains listed below, sequenced in a study of spatial heterogeneity in lung cancer (dated by TCRdb to between 2018 and 2021). Summary of the overall study and its limitations: The tumor nonsynonymous mutation count correlated with the number of expanded alpha and beta TCRs within the tumor.

Their target antigens are unknown. In light of the paper, this sample's time point label describes: sample taken at primary tumor resection. Libraries were made using 5' RACE. Sequencing took place on a NextSeq 500. TCRdb's own reprocessing of the public reads used fastp at Q25 and MiXCR and kept productive beta chains. For every CDR3 protein sequence, its rows merge into one entry that carries the most common genes and DNA. For this sample there are about 7,900 distinct CDR3 sequences; more than 6.5% appear just once. The ten largest make up 18% of the sample. Sample: lung tumor tissue, taken at surgery. The receptors were gathered from a female donor with early-stage non-small cell lung cancer.

Turning to this clonotype: This beta chain represents an off-target read in a library built for alpha chains; its size is of limited meaning. The chain has TRBV30 and TRBJ1-5; D is possibly TRBD1 (5 bases). CDR1 GTSNPN and CDR2 SVGIG come from the germline V gene (reference sequence). The CDR3 runs to 13 residues. Trimming left V 6 bases short and J 4 bases short, with 13 bases between. CDR3 protein: CACTGRRNQPQHF. Here the CDR3 DNA reads TGTGCCTGTACGGGACGGAGGAATCAGCCCCAGCATTTT.

This clonotype was recorded at least ten times. Within a library made for alpha chains, this beta chain is off target, and its count is uninformative. The V call is TRBV5-1, the J call TRBJ2-3; D is undetermined. The CDR3 consists of 14 residues. V was cut by 0 bases and J by 0 bases, with 5 bases left in between. Germline CDR1 SGHRS, CDR2 YFSETQ. For the CDR3, the DNA is TGCGCCAGCAGCTTGGCAGAGAGCACAGATACGCAGTATTTT. Its translation: CASSLAESTDTQYF. The variable domain in full, completed from reference TRBV5-1 and TRBJ2-3, reads KAGVTQTPRYLIKTRGQQVTLSCSPISGHRSVSWYQQTPGQGLQFLFEYFSETQRNKGNFPGRFSGRQFSNSRSEMNVSTLELGDSALYLCASSLAESTDTQYFGPGTRLTVL.

By proportion, this clonotype is medium-sized. This beta chain represents an off-target read in a library built for alpha chains; its size is of limited meaning. The genes are TRBV5-4 and TRBJ2-1; D uncertain. Deletions cut 0 bases from V and 2 bases from J, with 6 bases between. CDR3 size: 14 residues. CDR1 is SGHNT, CDR2 YYREEE, per germline (reference sequence). Here the CDR3 reads CASSLGRTYNEQFF. In DNA, the CDR3 is TGTGCCAGCAGCTTGGGGCGGACCTACAATGAGCAGTTCTTC.

By its share, this clonotype is medium-sized. As an off-target read in a library built for alpha chains, this beta chain has a frequency of little significance. The V call is TRBV29-1, the J call TRBJ2-3; TRBD2 is a possible D gene (6 bases). With 5 bases removed from V and 6 bases from J, the gap between germline ends came to 15 bases. Germline V gives CDR1 SQVTM, CDR2 ANQGSEA. The CDR3 has 13 residues. The CDR3: CSVRTSWTDTQYF. CDR3 sequence (DNA): TGCAGCGTTCGAACTAGCTGGACGGATACGCAGTATTTT.

Judged by abundance, this clonotype is medium-sized. Little can be read into the size of this beta chain, an off-target read in a library designed for alpha chains. The chain employs TRBV10-3 and TRBJ1-6; 7 positions agree with TRBD1. Losses at the gene ends were 6 bases for V and 7 bases for J; bases not matched to a gene: 9. The CDR3 covers 15 residues. Germline V gene sequence: CDR1 ENHRY, CDR2 SYGVKD. The CDR3 reads CAIRPGQSPNSPLHF. CDR3 bases: TGTGCCATCAGGCCGGGACAGAGCCCAAATTCACCCCTCCACTTT.

This clonotype was counted at least ten times. The library was built for alpha chains, so this beta chain is an off-target read and its size means little. The chain has TRBV20-1 and TRBJ2-7, with TRBD1 matching 11 bases. The CDR3 length is 14 residues. Germline CDR1 is DFQATT and CDR2 is SNEGSKA (reference sequence). With V trimmed by 6 bases and J by 5 bases, 9 bases remained unmatched. This CDR3 is CSAPGTGGKNEQYF. The CDR3 DNA sequence: TGCAGTGCCCCCGGGACAGGGGGAAAGAACGAGCAGTACTTC.

This clonotype has only one observation. This beta chain slipped into a library made for alpha chains as a stray read, so its size is not meaningful. This chain connects TRBV7-2 to TRBJ2-3; TRBD2 matches at 7 bases. The germline gives CDR1 SGHTA, CDR2 FQGNSA. V shed 2 bases and J 0 bases; nucleotides not matched to a gene: 5. The CDR3 length is 16 residues. In nucleotides, the CDR3 is TGTGCCAGCAGCTTAAATGCGGGACTAAGCACAGATACGCAGTATTTT. It specifies CASSLNAGLSTDTQYF.

This clonotype has a count of ten or more. This beta chain turned up in a library designed for alpha chains; as an off-target read, its abundance says little. This rearrangement joins TRBV20-1 to TRBJ2-3; the match to TRBD1 covers 8 bases. There are 13 residues in the CDR3. Germline values: CDR1 DFQATT, CDR2 SNEGSKA (reference sequence). Trimming removed 5 bases from V and 4 bases from J; junction bases left unmatched: 5. The CDR3 is CSAWATGADTQYF. In nucleotides, the CDR3 is TGCAGTGCTTGGGCGACAGGGGCAGATACGCAGTATTTT.

Turning to this clonotype: Because the library targeted alpha chains, this beta chain is an off-target read whose size means little. This sequence joins TRBV7-8 and TRBJ1-4; TRBD1 might be the D (5 bases). V lost 3 bases, J lost 7 bases, and 12 bases lay in between. CDR3 length equals 14 residues. The germline gives CDR1 SGHVS, CDR2 FQNEAQ. The CDR3, as DNA: TGTGCCAGCAGCTTGGAGGGGCACGGTGAAAAACTGTTTTTT. Translation gives CASSLEGHGEKLFF.

The sample holds one count of this clonotype. With the library built for alpha chains, this beta chain is off target and its frequency is not meaningful. This chain connects TRBV27 to TRBJ2-1; TRBD1 matches 7 bases. The CDR3 consists of 16 residues. The V and J ends lost 6 bases and 5 bases, in that order; junction bases with no gene match: 13. CDR1 and CDR2 (germline): MNHEY, SMNVEV (reference sequence). CDR3 protein: CASSSGTDLYNNEQFF. DNA for the CDR3: TGTGCCAGCAGCAGTGGGACAGATCTTTACAACAATGAGCAGTTCTTC.

This clonotype is labeled as medium-sized (0.01 to 0.1%). A library prepared for alpha chains yielded this beta chain as an off-target read; its size is of little meaning. The chain joins TRBV9 to TRBJ2-1; the match to TRBD2 covers 8 bases. The CDR3 extends over 14 amino acids. V gave up 4 bases and J gave up 9 bases; unmatched junction bases: 9. Germline CDR1 and CDR2: SGDLS and YYNGEE. The CDR3 loop is CASSYSGEVREQFF. Here the CDR3 DNA reads TGTGCCAGCAGCTATAGCGGGGAGGTGCGTGAGCAGTTCTTC.

This clonotype is medium-sized in the sample. Because the library targeted alpha chains, this beta chain is an off-target read whose size means little. V gene TRBV5-1 combines with J gene TRBJ2-2; no reliable D call. Trimming left V 1 base short and J 0 bases short, with 10 bases between. The germline CDR1 and CDR2 sequences are SGHRS and YFSETQ. The CDR3 extends over 16 amino acids. CDR3: CASSLFAATNTGELFF. The CDR3 DNA follows: TGCGCCAGCAGCTTGTTCGCAGCTACGAACACCGGGGAGCTGTTTTTT.

Ten or more counts support this clonotype. This beta chain is a stray sequence in a library constructed for alpha chains; its clone size is not meaningful. The chain joins TRBV6-5 to TRBJ2-5, with 8 bases matching TRBD2. Germline loops: CDR1 MNHEY, CDR2 SVGAGI. The length of the CDR3 is 12 residues. V was clipped by 6 bases and J by 14 bases; unmatched bases: 11. The CDR3 coding sequence is TGTGCCAGCAGACCACAAGCGGGGGACCACTACTTC. Encoded protein: CASRPQAGDHYF.

This clonotype is labeled as medium-sized. This beta chain is a stray read from a library made for alpha chains; its abundance is not meaningful. The chain has TRBV6-5 and TRBJ1-1, with D possibly TRBD1 on 6 matching bases. The CDR3 covers 17 residues. Trimming shortened V by 7 bases and J by 5 bases, and 26 bases separated the two germline ends. Germline V gene data show CDR1 as MNHEY and CDR2 as SVGAGI. The CDR3 protein is CASTKGGRVLYGTEAFF. CDR3 DNA: TGTGCCAGCACCAAGGGGGGGCGAGTTTTATACGGGACTGAAGCTTTCTTT.

There are many counts of this clonotype. Little can be read into the size of this beta chain, an off-target read in a library designed for alpha chains. This chain links TRBV30 with TRBJ2-2; 7 bases align to TRBD2. The CDR3 runs to 15 residues. Trimming took 0 bases from V and 4 from J; bases not matched to a gene: 5. Germline CDR1 and CDR2: GTSNPN and SVGIG (reference sequence). CDR3 in amino acids: CAWSVYGRFTGELFF. In nucleotides, the CDR3 is TGTGCCTGGAGTGTATACGGGAGGTTCACCGGGGAGCTGTTTTTT.

By sample fraction, this clonotype is medium-sized (0.01 to 0.1%). Because this beta chain is a stray read in a library intended to capture alpha chains, its abundance should not be given much weight. The chain carries TRBV19 and TRBJ2-7; D gene uncertain. Trimming took off 2 bases at V and 1 base at J, with 12 bases between the two ends. The germline CDR1 and CDR2 sequences are LNHDA and SQIVND (reference sequence). The length of the CDR3 is 15 residues. CDR3 bases: TGTGCCAGTAGTATATCTCCTAAAGGATCCTACGAGCAGTACTTC. It is translated as CASSISPKGSYEQYF. The variable domain in full, with the rest retrieved from reference TRBV19 and TRBJ2-7, is DGGITQSPKYLFRKEGQNVTLSCEQNLNHDAMYWYRQDPGQGLRLIYYSQIVNDFQKGDIAEGYSVSREKKESFPLTVTSAQKNPTAFYLCASSISPKGSYEQYFGPGTRLTVT.

Of note for this clonotype: This sequence may be a read error, since a much larger clone differs from it by one base. The library was prepared for alpha chains; this beta chain is a stray read, so its frequency means little. The CDR3 coding sequence is TGCAGCGTTACTGGCTCTTCACTTTTCGGGGCCAACATCCTGACTTTC. Amino acids: CSVTGSSLFGANILTF. The chain has TRBV29-1 and TRBJ2-6, with D perhaps being TRBD1 or TRBD2 (5 bases each). Germline V gene data show CDR1 as SQVTM and CDR2 as ANQGSEA. This CDR3 has 16 amino acids.

Of note for this clonotype: This beta chain is a stray read from a library made for alpha chains; its abundance is not meaningful. V is TRBV19 and J is TRBJ2-7, with 8 bases fitting TRBD1. CDR3 length: 15 residues. V shed 4 bases, J shed 0 bases, and the junction held 5 bases outside the gene matches. Per the germline V gene, CDR1 is LNHDA and CDR2 is SQIVND (reference sequence). The CDR3 bases are TGTGCCAGTAGTACCGCACAGGGGGGCTCCTACGAGCAGTACTTC. Its protein is CASSTAQGGSYEQYF.

The sample holds many counts of this clonotype. The size of this beta chain means little, since it is a stray read in a library made for alpha chains. The rearrangement links TRBV7-3 to TRBJ2-1, with 11 bases fitting TRBD2. With 4 bases clipped from V and 7 bases from J, the junction kept 6 bases outside the gene matches. Germline V CDR1 and CDR2: SGHTA, FQGTGA. The CDR3 has 15 amino acids. CDR3 protein: CASSWVAGGPNEQFF. Here the CDR3 DNA reads TGTGCCAGCAGCTGGGTAGCGGGAGGGCCTAATGAGCAGTTCTTC.

To note about this clonotype: This may be a read error, as it is one base from a much larger clone. Here the CDR3 omits its conserved ending phenylalanine or tryptophan, so a read error is the likely source. This beta chain is an unintended read in a library built for alpha chains; its size means little. The chain employs TRBV9 and TRBJ2-7; no reliable D call. Trimming took 3 bases from V and 4 from J, leaving 11 bases between them. Per the germline V gene, CDR1 is SGDLS and CDR2 is YYNGEE. CDR3 length: 13 residues. DNA of the CDR3: TGTGCCAGCAGCGCGAGACCTGGGTACGAGCAGTACTCC. This gives the protein CASSARPGYEQYS.

As to this clonotype: This beta chain slipped into a library made for alpha chains as a stray read, so its size is not meaningful. The chain uses TRBV9 and TRBJ2-5, with D uncertain. The length of the CDR3 is 13 residues. The V end was cut by 0 bases, the J end by 5 bases, with 8 bases between. The germline CDR1 and CDR2 sequences are SGDLS and YYNGEE. The CDR3 reads CASSVGPTETQYF. The CDR3 coding sequence is TGTGCCAGCAGCGTAGGCCCTACGGAGACCCAGTACTTC.

This clonotype counts as medium-sized. This beta chain is a stray read from a library made for alpha chains; its abundance is not meaningful. The chain employs TRBV5-1 and TRBJ2-1; maybe TRBD2 (6 bases). V was pared by 1 base and J by 1 base, with 12 bases between. Germline-derived CDR1 and CDR2 are SGHRS and YFSETQ. The CDR3 extends over 16 amino acids. The CDR3 protein is CASSLQGGRSYNEQFF. The DNA for the CDR3 is TGCGCCAGCAGCTTGCAGGGAGGCCGTTCCTACAATGAGCAGTTCTTC. Looking up the rest from reference TRBV5-1 and TRBJ2-1 gives the full variable domain: KAGVTQTPRYLIKTRGQQVTLSCSPISGHRSVSWYQQTPGQGLQFLFEYFSETQRNKGNFPGRFSGRQFSNSRSEMNVSTLELGDSALYLCASSLQGGRSYNEQFFGPGTRLTVL.

This clonotype has more than one count but fewer than ten. Within a library made for alpha chains, this beta chain is off target, and its count is uninformative. The rearrangement joins TRBV27 to TRBJ2-3, with 13 nucleotides matching TRBD2. V lost 0 bases, J lost 3 bases, and 3 bases stayed unmatched. Germline V gene lookup returns CDR1 MNHEY and CDR2 SMNVEV (reference sequence). The CDR3 consists of 17 residues. Here the CDR3 reads CASSLSRTSGSTDTQYF. CDR3 nucleotides: TGTGCCAGCAGTTTATCCCGGACTAGCGGGAGTACAGATACGCAGTATTTT.

This clonotype was recorded many times. In a library made to pick up alpha chains, this beta chain is a stray read with a size that means little. The V call is TRBV5-1, the J call TRBJ2-5; D is uncertain. The germline CDR1 and CDR2 sequences are SGHRS and YFSETQ. The CDR3 loop spans 13 amino acids. Trimming removed 0 bases at V and 3 bases at J, with 6 bases between. In DNA, the CDR3 is TGCGCCAGCAGCTTGGACCATAAAGAGACCCAGTACTTC. Residues: CASSLDHKETQYF.

This clonotype has ten or more counts. Since it is a stray read in a library aimed at alpha chains, this beta chain has a size that is not meaningful. The rearrangement links TRBV20-1 to TRBJ2-2; the match to TRBD2 covers 13 bases. CDR1 is DFQATT, CDR2 SNEGSKA, per germline (reference sequence). Trimming took 4 bases from V and 7 from J; bases not matched to a gene: 6. CDR3 size: 15 residues. Here the CDR3 reads CSAKLAGGPGGELFF. In DNA form, the CDR3 reads TGCAGTGCTAAACTAGCGGGAGGGCCTGGCGGGGAGCTGTTTTTT.

This clonotype is labeled as medium-sized. For a library built for alpha chains, this beta chain is a stray read; little rests on its size. This chain joins TRBV11-2 and TRBJ1-1; possible D gene TRBD1, 6 bases. The V gene's germline CDR1 is SGHAT and CDR2 FQNNGV. CDR3 length equals 16 residues. V gave up 1 base and J gave up 0 bases, with 12 bases separating them. CDR3: CASSLGWGHMNTEAFF. The CDR3 bases are TGTGCCAGCAGCTTAGGTTGGGGACACATGAACACTGAAGCTTTCTTT. Full variable domain (missing parts from reference TRBV11-2 and TRBJ1-1): EAGVAQSPRYKIIEKRQSVAFWCNPISGHATLYWYQQILGQGPKLLIQFQNNGVVDDSQLPKDRFSAERLKGVDSTLKIQPAKLEDSAVYLCASSLGWGHMNTEAFFGQGTRLTVV.

This clonotype is medium-sized by share. This beta chain is an unintended read in a library built for alpha chains; its size means little. The chain links TRBV11-2 to TRBJ2-2, with D unclear. The CDR3 runs to 14 residues. CDR1 is SGHAT, CDR2 FQNNGV, per germline. V lost 5 bases to trimming and J lost 8 bases, with 15 bases between them. The CDR3 coding sequence is TGTGCCAGCAGCCGCCCAGAGGCGGCAGGGGAGCTGTTTTTT. Translation gives CASSRPEAAGELFF.

Details on this clonotype: Little can be read into the size of this beta chain, an off-target read in a library designed for alpha chains. V is TRBV27 and J is TRBJ2-7; 7 bases line up with TRBD1. Trimming removed 7 bases from V and 6 bases from J; junction bases left unmatched: 9. Germline CDR1 is MNHEY and CDR2 is SMNVEV (reference sequence). The CDR3 sequence is 13 residues long. DNA of the CDR3: TGTGCCAGCAACCAGGGGGTAGTTGGCGAGCAGTACTTC. It encodes CASNQGVVGEQYF.

This clonotype occurred many times. A junction end diverges from the germline sequence, so it may reflect a read error. This beta chain came through as a stray read in a library set up for alpha chains, and its size says little. The J gene is TRBJ2-1, the V gene TRBV11-3; D remains unclear. There are 13 residues in the CDR3. From germline, CDR1 is SGHNT and CDR2 YENEEA. The CDR3 protein is CASSPSSFNEQFF. The CDR3 DNA is TGTGCCAGCAGCCCGTCTTCCTTCAATGAGCAGTTCTTC.

This clonotype was picked up many times. The library was prepared for alpha chains; this beta chain is a stray read, so its frequency means little. The CDR3 DNA reads as TGCGCCAGCAGTCAGACTAGCGGCGAATCCACAGATACGCAGTATTTT. As protein: CASSQTSGESTDTQYF. The J gene is TRBJ2-3, the V gene TRBV10-1, with 9 bases that match TRBD2. Germline CDR1 is WNHNN and CDR2 is SYGVQD (reference sequence). The ends lost 5 bases at V and 2 bases at J; junction bases unmatched: 8. The CDR3 covers 16 residues.